These 11 T cell receptor beta chains originate from one sample sequenced in a study of blood T cell repertoires in COVID-19. Produced via immunoSEQ multiplex PCR; TCRdb's table is partial and in-frame only. The sample lists over 50,000 clones; roughly nine tenths were seen once. Source material: peripheral blood. These receptors were obtained from a woman aged 60-70 years with active or convalescent COVID-19.

In this sample, this clone turned up once. V usage is TRBV20-1 and J usage is TRBJ2-5; TRBD2 might be the D (6 bases). The CDR3 length is 14 residues. Between the trimmed V and J ends, which lost 3 bases and 5 bases, there was a span of 16 bases. Germline V gene sequence: CDR1 DFQATT, CDR2 SNEGSKA (reference sequence). The CDR3 sequence: CSASAGTSIETQYF. The CDR3 coding sequence is TGCAGTGCTAGTGCCGGTACTAGCATCGAGACCCAGTACTTC.

This chain links TRBV28 with TRBJ2-3; 8 positions match TRBD2. The CDR3 extends over 14 amino acids. The germline gives CDR1 MDHEN, CDR2 SYDVKM. V shed 7 bases and J 5 bases; nucleotides not matched to a gene: 8. CDR3 DNA sequence: TGTGCCAGCACTACGGGAGGGCCAGGAGATACGCAGTATTTT. Amino acids: CASTTGGPGDTQYF.

The gene calls are TRBV28 and TRBJ2-3; 8 bases are shared with TRBD2. Germline trimming cut 3 bases from V and 4 bases from J; bases unmatched to any gene: 6. CDR1 MDHEN and CDR2 SYDVKM come from the germline V gene. CDR3 length: 15 residues. CDR3 DNA: TGTGCCAGCAGTTTTGGGATAGCGGGGTCAGATACGCAGTATTTT. Translated: CASSFGIAGSDTQYF.

The chain combines TRBV18 with TRBJ2-5, with 8 bases lining up with TRBD1. J gave up 2 bases and V 3 bases, and 2 bases lay outside the gene matches. The germline gives CDR1 KGHSH, CDR2 LQKENI. There are 14 residues in the CDR3. The CDR3 region has the DNA TGTGCCAGCTCACCCCGACAGGGGCAAGAGACCCAGTACTTC. It is translated as CASSPRQGQETQYF.

The V and J genes are TRBV30 and TRBJ1-5, with D unclear. The CDR3 totals 15 residues. Germline loops: CDR1 GTSNPN, CDR2 SVGIG (reference sequence). V was clipped by 1 base and J by 5 bases, with 15 bases between them. CDR3 nucleotide sequence: TGTGCCTGGAGTGGGCCGGGTTCCAGCTATCAGCCCCAGCATTTT. This gives the protein CAWSGPGSSYQPQHF.

The chain has TRBV28 and TRBJ1-4, with a tentative D call TRBD1 (5 bases). There are 14 residues in the CDR3. V lost 3 bases and J lost 3, with 8 bases in between. Germline values: CDR1 MDHEN, CDR2 SYDVKM. The CDR3 region has the DNA TGTGCCAGCAGTTTCGGGGGTTCTAATGAAAAACTGTTTTTT. It is translated as CASSFGGSNEKLFF.

This clone has only one observation. The chain uses TRBV30 and TRBJ1-5; weak D call: TRBD1 (6 bases). The CDR3 runs 13 residues. The germline CDR1 and CDR2 sequences are GTSNPN and SVGIG (reference sequence). Between the trimmed V and J ends, which lost 4 bases and 5 bases, there was a span of 12 bases. The CDR3 nucleotides read TGTGCCTGGACGACAGGTGATTATCAGCCCCAGCATTTT. Encoded protein: CAWTTGDYQPQHF.

The count of this clone is one. The rearrangement joins TRBV10-2 to TRBJ2-1, with 9 bases fitting TRBD2. Losses at the gene ends were 8 bases for V and 5 bases for J; bases not matched to a gene: 7. Per germline, CDR1 WSHSY and CDR2 SAAADI. This CDR3 contains 14 residues. This chain's CDR3 is CASESSGTNNEQFF. CDR3 DNA sequence: TGCGCCAGCGAGTCTAGCGGGACCAACAATGAGCAGTTCTTC.

This clone was found once. The chain couples TRBV24-1 to TRBJ1-3; tentative D call: TRBD1 (6 bases). V lost 4 bases, J lost 4 bases, and 13 bases lay in between. Germline V gene data show CDR1 as KGHDR and CDR2 as SFDVKD. CDR3 length: 15 amino acids. The CDR3 spells CATSESGTRGNTIYF. As DNA, the CDR3 is TGTGCCACCAGTGAGAGCGGGACAAGAGGAAACACCATATATTTT.

The rearrangement joins TRBV12-2 to TRBJ2-4; the DNA was not compared with TRBD2, the D call given in the table. TRBV12-2 is a pseudogene segment. CDR3 length: 19 residues. CDR3 residues: CASRLAVGSGRGTKNIQYF. The CDR3 DNA sequence: TGTGCAAGTCGCTTAGCGGTCGGTAGCGGGAGAGGGACCAAAAACATTCAGTACTTC.

The chain carries TRBV7-2 and TRBJ2-3; 8 bases align to TRBD2. The J segment lost 4 bases and the V segment lost 1 base, leaving 7 bases of the junction unmatched. The germline gives CDR1 SGHTA, CDR2 FQGNSA. The CDR3 contains 16 residues. CDR3 loop: CASSLDGAGGSDTQYF. CDR3 nucleotides: TGTGCCAGCAGCTTAGATGGCGCGGGAGGTTCAGATACGCAGTATTTT.